This is a list of T cell receptor beta chains from one sample in a study of blood T cell repertoires in COVID-19. TCRdb's copy holds only in-frame clones and misses some; the assay was immunoSEQ multiplex PCR. The sample gives hundreds of thousands of clones, around 90% of which show up once; roughly 2% is in the top ten. Material for sequencing was peripheral blood. Receptors originate from a man between 18 and 35 years old with active or convalescent COVID-19. CDR3s include the opening cysteine and the closing phenylalanine or tryptophan.

V	J	CDR3
TRBV6-4	TRBJ2-1	CASRRTSGSARGNEQFF
TRBV3-1/TRBV3-2	TRBJ2-3	CASSRGGSTDTQYF
TRBV5-1	TRBJ2-1	CASSFSSLYNEQFF
TRBV11-2	TRBJ1-1	CASREVGAWTEAFF
TRBV6-5	TRBJ2-1	CASRRETYNEQFF
TRBV4-2	TRBJ2-5	CASSQVSGGGEAQYF
TRBV5-3	TRBJ1-5	CARSLMGRDKDSNQPQHF
TRBV19	TRBJ1-2	CASRPDRDYGYTF
TRBV2	TRBJ2-3	CASSTGVSTDTQYF
TRBV4-3	TRBJ2-1	CASSQAGTGGYSSYNEQFF
TRBV6-1	TRBJ2-2	CASSEVSPGLVNTGELFF
TRBV27	TRBJ1-1	CASSTTGNVGAFF
TRBV5-6	TRBJ2-1	CASSLAFRMAGNEQFF
TRBV13	TRBJ2-7	CASSHQGEGGEQYF
TRBV14	TRBJ1-3	CASSQDTAGWGNTIYF
TRBV4-3	TRBJ2-5	CASSQDLAPQETQYF
TRBV20-1	TRBJ2-7	CSAREAYEQYF
TRBV28	TRBJ1-5	CASRQGADQPQHF
TRBV27	TRBJ1-6	CASSLGSGPYNSPLHF
TRBV9	TRBJ2-1	CASSVGRGPNEQFF
TRBV20-1	TRBJ1-5	CSASGGQASNQPQHF
TRBV5-1	TRBJ2-6	CASSLDGQGANVLTF
TRBV7-2	TRBJ1-3	CASGLRTGNTIYF
TRBV29-1	TRBJ2-2	CSVVSANTGELFF
TRBV27	TRBJ2-1	CASRKGHAGNEQFF
TRBV4-1	TRBJ1-3	CASSQPLGGNGNTIYF
TRBV18	TRBJ2-7	CASSPRTGMHYEQYF
TRBV24-1	TRBJ2-6	CATSDAVSSGANVLTF
TRBV7-7	TRBJ1-2	CASSLGSGTGNGYTF
TRBV12-5	TRBJ2-3	CASGLGQRGRTDTQYF
TRBV12-3/TRBV12-4	TRBJ1-1	CASSLFGNTEAFF
TRBV6-5	TRBJ2-2	CASTNWLNGELFF
TRBV24-1	TRBJ1-5	CATSETREQPQHF
TRBV9	TRBJ2-6	CASSVLDRGLSGANVLTF
TRBV12-3/TRBV12-4	TRBJ1-1	CASSFFGNTEAFF
TRBV7-8	TRBJ2-7	CASSLGGYVTGYGEQYF
TRBV9	TRBJ2-2	CASSVDPQGNTGELFF
TRBV28	TRBJ2-7	CASSLRPESGEQYF
TRBV28	TRBJ2-7	CASSLLEGAGYEQYF
TRBV7-2	TRBJ2-5	CASSPREKRETQYF
TRBV6-5	TRBJ2-3	CASSRQGGSDTQYF